This T cell receptor (beta chain) is from a study of response to subunit inactivated influenza vaccine. Notes on the study in general: It was suggested by the authors that few new T cells are recruited by each seasonal influenza vaccination.

This clonotype has just a few counts. The antigen is unknown. Using its own MiXCR run on the RT-PCR reads, TCRdb lists one record per CDR3 protein. There are 500,000 or so distinct CDR3 sequences in the sample; approximately 11% occur only once, and 9.5% to 15% lies in the top ten. CDR1 is DFQATT, CDR2 SNEGSKA, per germline (reference sequence). The CDR3 is 20 residues long. J gave up 7 bases and V 3 bases, and 18 bases lay outside the gene matches. This clonotype originated in a man aged 45-65 years who received an inactivated influenza vaccine. V usage is TRBV20-1 and J usage is TRBJ2-2; 15 bases are a match to TRBD2. Source: PBMCs from blood, taken 40 to 50 days after vaccination. The DNA of the CDR3 is TGCAGTGCTAGTAGACCGCCCGGACTAGCGGGAGGGCCGTACGGCGGGGAGCTGTTTTTT. Protein sequence: CSASRPPGLAGGPYGGELFF.